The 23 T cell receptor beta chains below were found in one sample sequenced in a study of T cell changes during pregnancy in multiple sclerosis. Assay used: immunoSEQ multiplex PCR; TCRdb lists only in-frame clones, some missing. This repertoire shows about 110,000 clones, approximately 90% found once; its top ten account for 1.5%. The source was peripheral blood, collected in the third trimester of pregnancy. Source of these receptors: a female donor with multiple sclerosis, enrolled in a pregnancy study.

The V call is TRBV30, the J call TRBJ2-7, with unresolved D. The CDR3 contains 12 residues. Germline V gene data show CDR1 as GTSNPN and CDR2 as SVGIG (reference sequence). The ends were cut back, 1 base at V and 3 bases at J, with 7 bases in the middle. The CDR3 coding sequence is TGTGCCTGGAGTGATGTAAACTACGAGCAGTACTTC. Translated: CAWSDVNYEQYF.

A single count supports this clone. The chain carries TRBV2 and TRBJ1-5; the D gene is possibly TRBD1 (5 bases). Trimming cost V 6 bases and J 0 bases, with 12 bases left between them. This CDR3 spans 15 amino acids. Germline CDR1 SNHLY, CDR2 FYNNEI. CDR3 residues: CASSTGLISNQPQHF. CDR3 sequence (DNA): TGTGCCAGCAGCACGGGACTCATTAGCAATCAGCCCCAGCATTTT.

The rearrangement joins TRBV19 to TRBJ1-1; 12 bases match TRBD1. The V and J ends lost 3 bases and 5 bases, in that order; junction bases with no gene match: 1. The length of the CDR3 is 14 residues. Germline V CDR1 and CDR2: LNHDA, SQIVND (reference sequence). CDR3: CASSMGQGATEAFF. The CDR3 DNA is TGTGCCAGTAGTATGGGACAGGGGGCAACTGAAGCTTTCTTT.

CDR3 in DNA: TGCGCCAGCAGTGGTAATAGCGGGAGAAGCGACTCAGATACGCAGTATTTT. As protein: CASSGNSGRSDSDTQYF. V gene TRBV10-1 combines with J gene TRBJ2-3, with 9 bases lining up with TRBD2. The V and J ends lost 4 bases and 4 bases, in that order; junction bases with no gene match: 12. CDR3 length equals 17 residues. Germline CDR1 WNHNN, CDR2 SYGVQD (reference sequence).

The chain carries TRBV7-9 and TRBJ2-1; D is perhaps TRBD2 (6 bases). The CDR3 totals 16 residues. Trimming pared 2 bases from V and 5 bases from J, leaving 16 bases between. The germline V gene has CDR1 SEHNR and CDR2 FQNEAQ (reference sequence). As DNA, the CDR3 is TGTGCCAGCAGCTTACTAGGGCTAGCGATTGACAATGAGCAGTTCTTC. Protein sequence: CASSLLGLAIDNEQFF.

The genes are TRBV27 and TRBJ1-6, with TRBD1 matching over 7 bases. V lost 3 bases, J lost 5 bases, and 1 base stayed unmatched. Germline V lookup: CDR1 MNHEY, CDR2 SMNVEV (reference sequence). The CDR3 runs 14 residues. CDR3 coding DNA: TGTGCCAGCAGTTTCGGGACAGATAATTCACCCCTCCACTTT. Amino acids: CASSFGTDNSPLHF.

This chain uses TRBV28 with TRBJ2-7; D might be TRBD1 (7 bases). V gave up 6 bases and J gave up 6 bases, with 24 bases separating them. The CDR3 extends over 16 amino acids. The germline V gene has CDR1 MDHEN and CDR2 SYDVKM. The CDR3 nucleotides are TGTGCCAGCAGCTCCCAGGGGGGAAACCTCGATGGCGAGCAGTACTTC. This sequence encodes CASSSQGGNLDGEQYF.

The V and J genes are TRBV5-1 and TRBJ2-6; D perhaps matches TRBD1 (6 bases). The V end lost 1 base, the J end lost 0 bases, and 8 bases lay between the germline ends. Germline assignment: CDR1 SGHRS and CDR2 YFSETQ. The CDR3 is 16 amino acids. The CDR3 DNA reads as TGCGCCAGCAGCTTGCTGACAGGCTCTGGGGCCAACGTCCTGACTTTC. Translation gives CASSLLTGSGANVLTF. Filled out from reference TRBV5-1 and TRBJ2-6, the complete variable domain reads KAGVTQTPRYLIKTRGQQVTLSCSPISGHRSVSWYQQTPGQGLQFLFEYFSETQRNKGNFPGRFSGRQFSNSRSEMNVSTLELGDSALYLCASSLLTGSGANVLTFGAGSRLTVL.

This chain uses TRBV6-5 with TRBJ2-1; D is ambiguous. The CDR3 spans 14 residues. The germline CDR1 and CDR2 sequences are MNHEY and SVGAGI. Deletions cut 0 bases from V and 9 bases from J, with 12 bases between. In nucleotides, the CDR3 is TGTGCCAGCAGTTACTCCTCCTTAACGGGTGAGCAGTTCTTC. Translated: CASSYSSLTGEQFF.

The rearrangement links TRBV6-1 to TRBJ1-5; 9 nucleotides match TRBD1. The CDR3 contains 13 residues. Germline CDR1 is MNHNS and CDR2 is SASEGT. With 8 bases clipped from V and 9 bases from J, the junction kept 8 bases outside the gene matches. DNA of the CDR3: TGTGCCAGCGCGGGACAGGGCAATGGGCCCCAGCATTTT. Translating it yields CASAGQGNGPQHF.

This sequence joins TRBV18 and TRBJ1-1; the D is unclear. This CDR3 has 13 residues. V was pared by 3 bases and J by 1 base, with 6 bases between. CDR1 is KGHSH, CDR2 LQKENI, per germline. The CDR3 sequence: CASSPRGNTEAFF. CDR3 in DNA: TGTGCCAGCTCACCTCGGGGGAACACTGAAGCTTTCTTT.

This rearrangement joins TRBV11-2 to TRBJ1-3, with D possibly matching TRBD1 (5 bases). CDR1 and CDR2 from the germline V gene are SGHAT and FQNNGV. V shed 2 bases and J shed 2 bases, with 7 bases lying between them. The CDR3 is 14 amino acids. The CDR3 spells CASSLQGTGNTIYF. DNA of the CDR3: TGTGCCAGCAGCTTACAGGGTACTGGAAACACCATATATTTT. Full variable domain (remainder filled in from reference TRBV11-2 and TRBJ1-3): EAGVAQSPRYKIIEKRQSVAFWCNPISGHATLYWYQQILGQGPKLLIQFQNNGVVDDSQLPKDRFSAERLKGVDSTLKIQPAKLEDSAVYLCASSLQGTGNTIYFGEGSWLTVV.

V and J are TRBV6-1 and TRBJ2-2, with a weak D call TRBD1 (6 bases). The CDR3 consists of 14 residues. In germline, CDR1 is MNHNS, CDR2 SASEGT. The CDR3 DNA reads TGTGCTCACCATTTGGGGGCTGACACCGGGGAGCTGTTTTTT. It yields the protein CAHHLGADTGELFF.

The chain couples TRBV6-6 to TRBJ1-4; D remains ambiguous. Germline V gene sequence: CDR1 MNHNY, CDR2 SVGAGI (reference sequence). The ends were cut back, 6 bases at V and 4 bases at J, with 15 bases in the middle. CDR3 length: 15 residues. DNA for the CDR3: TGTGCCAGCAGCCCCCCCGGGGAAAATAATGAAAAACTGTTTTTT. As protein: CASSPPGENNEKLFF.

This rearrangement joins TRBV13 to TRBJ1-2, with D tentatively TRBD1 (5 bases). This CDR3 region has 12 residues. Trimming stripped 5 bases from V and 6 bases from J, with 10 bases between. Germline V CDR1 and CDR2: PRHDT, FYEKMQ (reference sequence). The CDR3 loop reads CASSPGGNGYTF. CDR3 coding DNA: TGTGCCAGCAGCCCGGGGGGGAATGGCTACACCTTC.

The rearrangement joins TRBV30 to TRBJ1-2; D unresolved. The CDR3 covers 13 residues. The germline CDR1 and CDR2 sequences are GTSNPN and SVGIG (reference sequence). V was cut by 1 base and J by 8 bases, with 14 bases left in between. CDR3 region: CAWSAGPNPGYTF. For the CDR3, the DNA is TGTGCCTGGAGTGCCGGTCCGAACCCAGGCTACACCTTC.

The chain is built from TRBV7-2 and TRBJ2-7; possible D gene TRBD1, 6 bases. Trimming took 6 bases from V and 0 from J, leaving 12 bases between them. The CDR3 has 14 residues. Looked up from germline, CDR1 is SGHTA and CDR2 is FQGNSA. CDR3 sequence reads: CASSSDSFSYEQYF. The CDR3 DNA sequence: TGTGCCAGCAGTTCGGACAGCTTCTCCTACGAGCAGTACTTC. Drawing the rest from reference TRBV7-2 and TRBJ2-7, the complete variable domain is GAGVSQSPSNKVTEKGKDVELRCDPISGHTALYWYRQSLGQGLEFLIYFQGNSAPDKSGLPSDRFSAERTGGSVSTLTIQRTQQEDSAVYLCASSSDSFSYEQYFGPGTRLTVT.

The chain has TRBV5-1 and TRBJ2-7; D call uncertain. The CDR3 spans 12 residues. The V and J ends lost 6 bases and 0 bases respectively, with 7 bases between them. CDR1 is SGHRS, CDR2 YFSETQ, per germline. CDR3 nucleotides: TGCGCCAGCACCGCGAACTCCTACGAGCAGTACTTC. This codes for CASTANSYEQYF.

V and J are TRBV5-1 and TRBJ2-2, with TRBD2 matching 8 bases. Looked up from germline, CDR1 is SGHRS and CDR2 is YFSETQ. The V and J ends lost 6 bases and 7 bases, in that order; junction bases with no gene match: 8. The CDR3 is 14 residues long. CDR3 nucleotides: TGCGCCAGCAATAGCGGGATGCTGGGCGGGGAGCTGTTTTTT. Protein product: CASNSGMLGGELFF.

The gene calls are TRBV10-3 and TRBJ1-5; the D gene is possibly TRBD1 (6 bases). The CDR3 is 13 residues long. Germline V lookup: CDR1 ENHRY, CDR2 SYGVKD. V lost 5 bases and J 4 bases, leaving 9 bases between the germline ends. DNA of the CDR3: TGTGCCATCAGTAAGGGGGAAAATCAGCCCCAGCATTTT. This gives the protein CAISKGENQPQHF.

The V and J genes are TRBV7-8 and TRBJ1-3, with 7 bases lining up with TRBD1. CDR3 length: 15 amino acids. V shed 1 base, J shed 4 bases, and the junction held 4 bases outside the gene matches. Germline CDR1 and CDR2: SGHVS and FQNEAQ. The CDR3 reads CASSLEGTVGNTIYF. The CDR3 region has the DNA TGTGCCAGCAGCTTAGAGGGGACAGTCGGAAACACCATATATTTT.

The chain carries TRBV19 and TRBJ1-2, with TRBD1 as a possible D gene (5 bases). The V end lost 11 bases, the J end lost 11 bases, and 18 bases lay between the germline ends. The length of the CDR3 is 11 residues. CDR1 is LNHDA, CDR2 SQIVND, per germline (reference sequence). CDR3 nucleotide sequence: TGTGCCGGGAAGACCGGGACTGATTACACCTTC. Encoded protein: CAGKTGTDYTF.

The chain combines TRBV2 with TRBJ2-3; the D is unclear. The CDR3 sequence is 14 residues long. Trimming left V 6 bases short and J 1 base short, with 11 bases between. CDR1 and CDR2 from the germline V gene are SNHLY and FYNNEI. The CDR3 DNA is TGTGCCAGCAGAACCGGGTTCGGCACAGATACGCAGTATTTT. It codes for CASRTGFGTDTQYF.